Following are 19 T cell receptor beta chains from one sample sequenced in a study of beta chain features in type 1 diabetes. Expressed TCRB transcripts were sequenced because the isolated RNA had all been reverse transcribed beforehand. The data were produced by immunoSEQ multiplex PCR, yet TCRdb's version contains in-frame clones alone and is incomplete. This table has 350,000 or so clones, 20% appearing once. The sequenced material came from naive CD4+ T cells from blood. Receptors originate from a woman in her late teens or twenties in good health.

This clone was seen a handful of times. CDR3 DNA: TGCAGCGTCCAGGGACAGAGAAACACTGAAGCTTTCTTT. Translation: CSVQGQRNTEAFF. The J gene is TRBJ1-1, the V gene TRBV29-1, with 7 bases lining up with TRBD1. V gave up 6 bases and J gave up 2 bases; unmatched junction bases: 6. Germline assignment: CDR1 SQVTM and CDR2 ANQGSEA. The length of the CDR3 is 13 residues.

V and J are TRBV7-2 and TRBJ2-1; D is unresolved. The CDR3 length is 14 residues. Per germline, CDR1 SGHTA and CDR2 FQGNSA. The V end was cut by 1 base, the J end by 0 bases, with 4 bases between. The CDR3 bases are TGTGCCAGCAGCTTAGATAGCTCCTACAATGAGCAGTTCTTC. It translates to CASSLDSSYNEQFF.

This clone was seen a few times. V is TRBV2 and J is TRBJ2-7; 11 bases line up with TRBD1. This CDR3 is built from 14 residues. V shed 6 bases, J shed 6 bases, and the junction held 7 bases outside the gene matches. In germline, CDR1 is SNHLY, CDR2 FYNNEI. The CDR3 nucleotides read TGTGCCAGCAGCTCGGGACAGGGGGTCGGCGAGCAGTACTTC. The encoded protein is CASSSGQGVGEQYF.

V usage is TRBV5-5 and J usage is TRBJ2-1, with 8 bases that match TRBD2. Germline V gives CDR1 SGHKS, CDR2 YYEKEE (reference sequence). J was trimmed by 1 base and V by 2 bases; bases with no gene match: 8. CDR3 length: 17 amino acids. The chain's CDR3 is CASSFSAGESSYNEQFF. The CDR3 DNA reads as TGTGCCAGCAGCTTCTCAGCGGGAGAGTCTTCCTACAATGAGCAGTTCTTC. The full variable domain, with the rest looked up from reference TRBV5-5 and TRBJ2-1, is DAGVTQSPTHLIKTRGQQVTLRCSPISGHKSVSWYQQVLGQGPQFIFQYYEKEERGRGNFPDRFSARQFPNYSSELNVNALLLGDSALYLCASSFSAGESSYNEQFFGPGTRLTVL.

The chain couples TRBV5-1 to TRBJ2-3, with 7 bases fitting TRBD2. Germline loops: CDR1 SGHRS, CDR2 YFSETQ. The CDR3 is made up of 15 amino acids. The ends lost 2 bases at V and 0 bases at J; junction bases unmatched: 3. The CDR3 coding sequence is TGCGCCAGCAGCTTCGGACTAGGTAGCACAGATACGCAGTATTTT. Protein sequence: CASSFGLGSTDTQYF.

The V gene is TRBV4-2, the J gene TRBJ2-3; possible D gene TRBD1, 5 bases. The CDR3 has 16 residues. Trimming removed 0 bases from V and 2 bases from J, with 12 bases in between. The germline gives CDR1 LGHNA, CDR2 YNFKEQ. In DNA, the CDR3 is TGTGCCAGCAGCCAAGAAAGCGTTGGGGCCACAGATACGCAGTATTTT. It codes for CASSQESVGATDTQYF.

This clone has only a few counts. J is TRBJ2-2 and V is TRBV2; TRBD1 agrees at 9 bases. The germline gives CDR1 SNHLY, CDR2 FYNNEI. The V segment lost 6 bases and the J segment 8 bases; nucleotides outside the gene matches: 7. This CDR3 is built from 14 residues. CDR3 region: CASRAQGASGELFF. CDR3 nucleotide sequence: TGTGCCAGCAGGGCACAGGGGGCGTCGGGGGAGCTGTTTTTT.

This clone came up a few times. The V call is TRBV4-2, the J call TRBJ1-5; weak D call: TRBD1 (6 bases). Germline V lookup: CDR1 LGHNA, CDR2 YNFKEQ. Trimming cost V 0 bases and J 11 bases, with 14 bases left between them. The CDR3 runs 14 residues. The CDR3 loop is CASSQDYQSGAQHF. The DNA for the CDR3 is TGTGCCAGCAGCCAAGATTATCAGTCAGGGGCCCAGCATTTT.

This clone has just a few counts. The chain is built from TRBV2 and TRBJ2-7; perhaps TRBD2 as D (5 bases). The length of the CDR3 is 13 residues. Germline CDR1 reads SNHLY; CDR2 reads FYNNEI. With 7 bases removed from V and 6 bases from J, the gap between germline ends came to 16 bases. The CDR3 loop reads CASKLLAEGEQYF. CDR3 bases: TGTGCCAGCAAATTACTGGCAGAGGGCGAGCAGTACTTC.

The chain uses TRBV11-2 and TRBJ2-3; D perhaps matches TRBD1 (6 bases). The CDR3 runs 15 residues. Germline V CDR1 and CDR2: SGHAT, FQNNGV. Trimming stripped 5 bases from V and 4 bases from J, with 16 bases between. The chain's CDR3 is CASSQRQDWADTQYF. The DNA for the CDR3 is TGTGCCAGCAGCCAACGACAGGATTGGGCAGATACGCAGTATTTT.

This chain links TRBV5-1 with TRBJ1-1; 7 positions agree with TRBD1. J gave up 4 bases and V 4 bases, and 7 bases lay outside the gene matches. Germline CDR1 SGHRS, CDR2 YFSETQ. The CDR3 sequence is 14 residues long. Written as DNA, the CDR3 is TGCGCCAGCAGCGGAAACCAGGGGGGCACTGAAGCTTTCTTT. It specifies CASSGNQGGTEAFF. Together with reference TRBV5-1 and TRBJ1-1, the CDR3 gives the full variable domain: KAGVTQTPRYLIKTRGQQVTLSCSPISGHRSVSWYQQTPGQGLQFLFEYFSETQRNKGNFPGRFSGRQFSNSRSEMNVSTLELGDSALYLCASSGNQGGTEAFFGQGTRLTVV.

A few counts support this clone. J is TRBJ2-2 and V is TRBV5-4; no reliable D call. The CDR3 covers 14 residues. Germline V gives CDR1 SGHNT, CDR2 YYREEE (reference sequence). With 0 bases removed from V and 6 bases from J, the gap between germline ends came to 9 bases. CDR3 in amino acids: CASSLGAGAGELFF. CDR3 DNA sequence: TGTGCCAGCAGCTTGGGAGCCGGAGCCGGGGAGCTGTTTTTT.

J is TRBJ1-1 and V is TRBV7-3; D not certain. There are 12 residues in the CDR3. CDR1 and CDR2 (germline): SGHTA, FQGTGA. V was shortened by 1 base and J by 7 bases, with 7 bases between the two germline ends. CDR3 loop: CASSLIGGEAFF. CDR3 bases: TGTGCCAGCAGCTTAATAGGCGGTGAAGCTTTCTTT.

V gene TRBV29-1 combines with J gene TRBJ2-5, with D perhaps matching TRBD2 (6 bases). Trimming pared 4 bases from V and 5 bases from J, leaving 17 bases between. In germline, CDR1 is SQVTM, CDR2 ANQGSEA. The CDR3 loop spans 14 amino acids. Written as DNA, the CDR3 is TGCAGCGTTGGATCTAGCGCCCTTGAGGAGACCCAGTACTTC. This encodes CSVGSSALEETQYF.

This clone was seen more than once but under ten times. The chain recombines TRBV2 with TRBJ1-6, with a possible D match to TRBD1 (5 bases). CDR1 SNHLY and CDR2 FYNNEI come from the germline V gene. There are 12 residues in the CDR3. The V end was cut by 7 bases, the J end by 10 bases, with 11 bases between. The DNA for the CDR3 is TGTGCCAGCAACAGGCGGGAATCACCCCTCCACTTT. Encoded protein: CASNRRESPLHF.

This sequence joins TRBV4-1 and TRBJ2-5; D remains ambiguous. Trimming left V 4 bases short and J 2 bases short, with 11 bases between. Germline V gene data show CDR1 as MGHRA and CDR2 as YSYEKL. The CDR3 consists of 14 residues. The CDR3 is CASSRQTVQETQYF. The CDR3 DNA sequence: TGCGCCAGCAGCCGCCAAACGGTTCAAGAGACCCAGTACTTC.

This clone was counted between two and nine times. This chain joins TRBV18 and TRBJ2-5; tentative D call: TRBD2 (6 bases). V lost 6 bases and J 1 base, leaving 18 bases between the germline ends. This CDR3 region has 16 residues. Per the germline V gene, CDR1 is KGHSH and CDR2 is LQKENI. In nucleotides, the CDR3 is TGTGCCAGCTCGCCTTCCGGGAGTCCTTTCCAAGAGACCCAGTACTTC. It translates to CASSPSGSPFQETQYF.

The chain recombines TRBV9 with TRBJ2-3, with D perhaps TRBD1 (6 bases). CDR1 and CDR2 from the germline V gene are SGDLS and YYNGEE. The V end lost 3 bases, the J end lost 0 bases, and 8 bases lay between the germline ends. The CDR3 is made up of 14 amino acids. As DNA, the CDR3 is TGTGCCAGCAGCGCGGACAGTAGCACAGATACGCAGTATTTT. Translated: CASSADSSTDTQYF.

This chain links TRBV5-4 with TRBJ2-3; 8 bases align to TRBD1. This CDR3 contains 15 residues. Trimming removed 9 bases from V and 6 bases from J; junction bases left unmatched: 15. CDR1 and CDR2 from the germline V gene are SGHNT and YYREEE (reference sequence). This chain's CDR3 is CATTPGTGVRDTQYF. CDR3 nucleotides: TGTGCCACAACCCCCGGGACAGGAGTGCGGGATACGCAGTATTTT.